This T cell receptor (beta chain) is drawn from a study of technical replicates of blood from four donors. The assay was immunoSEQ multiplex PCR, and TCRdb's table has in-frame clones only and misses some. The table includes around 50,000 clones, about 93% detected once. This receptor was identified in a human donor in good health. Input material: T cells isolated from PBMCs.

The CDR3 DNA reads TGTGCCATCAGCTCCGGGACTAGCGGGGGGGCTGATAGCACAGATACGCAGTATTTT. The encoded protein is CAISSGTSGGADSTDTQYF. This sequence joins TRBV10-3 and TRBJ2-3; 16 positions match TRBD2. With 6 bases clipped from V and 0 bases from J, the junction kept 9 bases outside the gene matches. Germline CDR1 is ENHRY and CDR2 is SYGVKD. This CDR3 has 19 residues.